The source of this T cell receptor beta chain is a study of T cell repertoires in ileal Crohn's disease. On this clone: The antigen remains undetermined.

Each sample's TCRB immunosequencing used about 0.5 micrograms of biopsy DNA. Profiling relied on immunoSEQ multiplex PCR, and the TCRdb table lists in-frame clones only, not all of them. The table shows 9,500 to 15,000 clones, with roughly 80% occurring only once. Whole-study results and caveats: Compared with non-smokers, active smokers at surgery showed more clonal expansions.

Time point described: neoterminal ileum biopsy at postoperative endoscopy, about 6 months after surgery. The TCR originated in an adult with Crohn's disease. Sequencing was done on a sample of ileal tissue.

The CDR3 reads CASSWSGQGDTDTQYF. Here the CDR3 DNA reads TGCGCCAGCAGCTGGTCGGGACAGGGTGATACAGATACGCAGTATTTT. V is TRBV5-1 and J is TRBJ2-3; 9 bases are shared with TRBD1. Per the germline V gene, CDR1 is SGHRS and CDR2 is YFSETQ. J lost 3 bases, V lost 3 bases, and 8 bases had no gene match. The CDR3 is 16 residues long.